The 26 T cell receptor beta chains below come from one sample, sequenced in a study of CD8 T cells in ankylosing spondylitis. Points from the study as a whole: Within ankylosing spondylitis blood, a TCR beta motif made up of fewer than ten highly homologous variants appeared to be characteristic.

From the 5' RACE reads, TCRdb called clonotypes with MiXCR, one entry per CDR3 protein. In the table there are approximately 400,000 distinct CDR3 sequences, 15% to 20% of which are singletons. The antigens of these receptors remain unknown. Source material: blood, either unsorted or a sorted T cell fraction (not recorded which). These receptors came from a male donor with ankylosing spondylitis.

CDR3 bases: TGTGCCAGCAGCTCTCGACTATCCGATACGCAGTATTTT. This translates into CASSSRLSDTQYF. The chain uses TRBV11-2 and TRBJ2-3, with D maybe TRBD2 (5 bases). Germline V gene sequence: CDR1 SGHAT, CDR2 FQNNGV. The ends were cut back, 4 bases at V and 6 bases at J, with 11 bases in the middle. The CDR3 runs 13 residues.

This clonotype was counted many times. The chain joins TRBV5-6 to TRBJ2-3; D might be TRBD2 (6 bases). CDR1 SGHDT and CDR2 YYEEEE come from the germline V gene. V lost 4 bases, J lost 6 bases, and 15 bases lay in between. The length of the CDR3 is 14 residues. The CDR3: CASSPRRGGDTQYF. Here the CDR3 DNA reads TGTGCCAGCAGCCCAAGGAGGGGTGGGGATACGCAGTATTTT.

This clonotype was detected only a few times. The chain combines TRBV10-2 with TRBJ1-1; tentatively, D is TRBD1 (6 bases). The CDR3 is 13 residues long. Trimming removed 6 bases from V and 11 bases from J, with 19 bases in between. Germline values: CDR1 WSHSY, CDR2 SAAADI. Here the CDR3 reads CASREGGGIEAFF. The CDR3 region has the DNA TGCGCCAGCAGAGAGGGGGGGGGGATCGAGGCTTTCTTT.

This chain connects TRBV28 to TRBJ2-1; 10 bases are a match to TRBD2. Germline V gene lookup returns CDR1 MDHEN and CDR2 SYDVKM. The trim removed 8 bases at V and 8 bases at J, leaving 12 bases unmatched. CDR3 length: 15 amino acids. As DNA, the CDR3 is TGTGCCAGCCGATTAGCGGGAGGAGGTTTGGATGAGCAGTTCTTC. Its translation is CASRLAGGGLDEQFF.

This clonotype was seen only a few times. The chain combines TRBV13 with TRBJ2-7; unclear D gene. Trimming removed 0 bases from V and 0 bases from J, with 12 bases in between. CDR1 is PRHDT, CDR2 FYEKMQ, per germline (reference sequence). This CDR3 is 16 amino acids long. CDR3 region: CASSLGHRVSSYEQYF. CDR3 nucleotides: TGTGCCAGCAGCTTAGGTCACAGAGTGAGCTCCTACGAGCAGTACTTC. The full variable domain, with the rest looked up from reference TRBV13 and TRBJ2-7, is AAGVIQSPRHLIKEKRETATLKCYPIPRHDTVYWYQQGPGQDPQFLISFYEKMQSDKGSIPDRFSAQQFSDYHSELNMSSLELGDSALYFCASSLGHRVSSYEQYFGPGTRLTVT.

The chain is built from TRBV19 and TRBJ2-7; the D gene is possibly TRBD2 (5 bases). The germline CDR1 and CDR2 sequences are LNHDA and SQIVND (reference sequence). CDR3 length: 11 residues. Trimming cost V 7 bases and J 5 bases, with 9 bases left between them. CDR3 in DNA: TGTGCCAGTATGAGAGGGAACGAGCAGTACTTC. Protein product: CASMRGNEQYF.

This clonotype appeared a few times. The J gene is TRBJ2-5, the V gene TRBV14; the match to TRBD2 covers 8 bases. This CDR3 is built from 16 residues. The V segment lost 1 base and the J segment 5 bases; nucleotides outside the gene matches: 9. CDR1 and CDR2 from the germline V gene are SGHDN and FVKESK. CDR3 region: CASSQGVALAGETQYF. DNA for the CDR3: TGTGCCAGCAGCCAAGGGGTAGCGCTAGCGGGCGAGACCCAGTACTTC.

The chain carries TRBV28 and TRBJ2-3; 11 nucleotides agree with TRBD1. V was clipped by 2 bases and J by 6 bases; unmatched bases: 4. The CDR3 sequence is 15 residues long. The germline CDR1 and CDR2 sequences are MDHEN and SYDVKM. This CDR3 reads CASSLSGTGGDTQYF. The DNA for the CDR3 is TGTGCCAGCAGTTTAAGCGGGACAGGGGGGGATACGCAGTATTTT.

This clonotype was seen repeatedly, ten times or more. This chain connects TRBV12-3 or TRBV12-4 to TRBJ2-1, with no clear D. Trimming left V 1 base short and J 0 bases short, with 7 bases between. The CDR3 runs to 15 residues. The CDR3 bases are TGTGCCAGCAGTTTAGGAAGCGTCTCCTACAATGAGCAGTTCTTC. It encodes CASSLGSVSYNEQFF.

The rearrangement uses TRBV7-9 and TRBJ1-1; weak D call: TRBD1 (5 bases). There are 15 residues in the CDR3. V lost 2 bases to trimming and J lost 10 bases, with 20 bases between them. CDR1 is SEHNR, CDR2 FQNEAQ, per germline (reference sequence). The CDR3 DNA reads TGTGCCAGCAGCTTATTTGATAAGTCCTCTCAGGGAGCTTTCTTT. This encodes CASSLFDKSSQGAFF.

The chain employs TRBV28 and TRBJ2-2; D remains ambiguous. The CDR3 runs 13 residues. The V end was cut by 2 bases, the J end by 5 bases, with 6 bases between. Per the germline V gene, CDR1 is MDHEN and CDR2 is SYDVKM. The CDR3 loop reads CASSLTMTGELFF. The CDR3 nucleotides read TGTGCCAGCAGTTTAACCATGACCGGGGAGCTGTTTTTT.

This clonotype was observed a few times. The chain couples TRBV11-2 to TRBJ1-2; maybe TRBD1 (5 bases). The CDR3 runs to 16 residues. Germline CDR1 and CDR2: SGHAT and FQNNGV. With 0 bases removed from V and 0 bases from J, the gap between germline ends came to 11 bases. This CDR3 reads CASSLDLAGSNYGYTF. DNA of the CDR3: TGTGCCAGCAGCTTAGATCTGGCAGGGTCTAACTATGGCTACACCTTC.

This chain links TRBV20-1 with TRBJ1-1; D gene ambiguous. The CDR3 is made up of 13 amino acids. In germline, CDR1 is DFQATT, CDR2 SNEGSKA (reference sequence). V shed 1 base and J shed 11 bases, with 17 bases lying between them. The CDR3 loop is CSARGTAGGGAFF. CDR3 sequence (DNA): TGCAGTGCTAGAGGGACCGCGGGTGGTGGGGCTTTCTTT.

This clonotype was seen a handful of times. The rearrangement links TRBV28 to TRBJ2-2, with D perhaps matching TRBD2 (6 bases). The germline CDR1 and CDR2 sequences are MDHEN and SYDVKM. V gave up 7 bases and J gave up 3 bases, with 15 bases separating them. This CDR3 region has 15 residues. Here the CDR3 DNA reads TGTGCCAGCACTCTCGGGACTTCACACACCGGGGAGCTGTTTTTT. It encodes CASTLGTSHTGELFF.

This clonotype was counted between two and nine times. This chain connects TRBV20-1 to TRBJ1-1; D ambiguous. This CDR3 is 14 amino acids long. Germline-derived CDR1 and CDR2 are DFQATT and SNEGSKA (reference sequence). Trimming removed 4 bases from V and 0 bases from J, with 12 bases in between. DNA of the CDR3: TGCAGTGCTACGAGACGGGAAGTGAACACTGAAGCTTTCTTT. This codes for CSATRREVNTEAFF.

J is TRBJ2-1 and V is TRBV29-1; D possibly corresponds to TRBD2 (6 bases). The CDR3 sequence is 15 residues long. Trimming removed 5 bases from V and 11 bases from J, with 25 bases in between. Germline V gene lookup returns CDR1 SQVTM and CDR2 ANQGSEA. The CDR3 coding sequence is TGCAGCGTTTTACATGGTACGGGAGTTGGGGGTAAGCAGTTCTTC. Translation gives CSVLHGTGVGGKQFF.

This clonotype has just a few counts. This chain links TRBV30 with TRBJ2-2, with D perhaps matching TRBD2 (5 bases). The V end was cut by 7 bases, the J end by 7 bases, with 19 bases between. The CDR3 extends over 14 amino acids. CDR1 is GTSNPN, CDR2 SVGIG, per germline (reference sequence). The CDR3 bases are TGTGCCTTGGGAGCTTCAGTGTATAGCGGGGAGCTGTTTTTT. Translating gives CALGASVYSGELFF.

Only one count was recorded for this clonotype. Here the CDR3 reads CATSASGSSSEQYF. In DNA, the CDR3 is TGTGCCACCAGTGCTAGCGGGAGTTCTAGCGAGCAGTACTTC. The chain carries TRBV24-1 and TRBJ2-7; 10 bases line up with TRBD2. Per germline, CDR1 KGHDR and CDR2 SFDVKD. The CDR3 is made up of 14 amino acids. With 5 bases clipped from V and 6 bases from J, the junction kept 6 bases outside the gene matches.

This chain connects TRBV28 to TRBJ2-7, with D maybe TRBD2 (5 bases). This CDR3 is 14 amino acids long. Germline CDR1 MDHEN, CDR2 SYDVKM. The ends were cut back, 3 bases at V and 2 bases at J, with 11 bases in the middle. CDR3 DNA sequence: TGTGCCAGCAGTTTCTATGTGAGGGCCTACGAGCAGTACTTC. This sequence encodes CASSFYVRAYEQYF.

This clonotype was seen a handful of times. The V call is TRBV7-3, the J call TRBJ2-7; tentatively, D is TRBD1 (6 bases). Trimming removed 5 bases at V and 0 bases at J, with 20 bases between. Per germline, CDR1 SGHTA and CDR2 FQGTGA. There are 17 residues in the CDR3. For the CDR3, the DNA is TGTGCCAGCAGCCCCCATTCGGATGGGGACACCTCCTACGAGCAGTACTTC. It translates to CASSPHSDGDTSYEQYF.

The rearrangement links TRBV5-1 to TRBJ2-3; 8 nucleotides line up with TRBD2. The CDR3 runs to 14 residues. Trimming at V came to 0 bases and at J to 8 bases, leaving 5 bases not matched to a gene. The V gene's germline CDR1 is SGHRS and CDR2 YFSETQ. The CDR3 DNA is TGCGCCAGCAGCTTGGCGGGAGGGCCAAGTACGCAGTATTTT. This codes for CASSLAGGPSTQYF.

This clonotype was seen only a few times. The chain employs TRBV12-3 or TRBV12-4 and TRBJ1-2; D perhaps matches TRBD1 (6 bases). The ends were cut back, 5 bases at V and 5 bases at J, with 12 bases in the middle. This CDR3 is 13 amino acids long. Written as DNA, the CDR3 is TGTGCCAGCAGTACCAGGGGTGGGTATGGCTACACCTTC. This gives the protein CASSTRGGYGYTF.

This clonotype was counted a few times. This chain uses TRBV11-2 with TRBJ2-1; D is undetermined. V gave up 7 bases and J gave up 5 bases, with 15 bases separating them. The germline V gene has CDR1 SGHAT and CDR2 FQNNGV. There are 14 residues in the CDR3. CDR3 sequence reads: CASTQQIRDNEQFF. The CDR3 bases are TGTGCCAGCACACAACAGATTCGAGACAATGAGCAGTTCTTC. The whole variable domain, remainder taken from reference TRBV11-2 and TRBJ2-1, is EAGVAQSPRYKIIEKRQSVAFWCNPISGHATLYWYQQILGQGPKLLIQFQNNGVVDDSQLPKDRFSAERLKGVDSTLKIQPAKLEDSAVYLCASTQQIRDNEQFFGPGTRLTVL.

This clonotype has only a few counts. The chain links TRBV27 to TRBJ2-1, with TRBD2 matching over 11 bases. V lost 2 bases to trimming and J lost 7 bases; unmatched junction nucleotides: 4. This CDR3 is built from 15 residues. Germline-derived CDR1 and CDR2 are MNHEY and SMNVEV (reference sequence). In DNA, the CDR3 is TGTGCCAGCAGTTTACGGGGACTAGCGGAGAATGAGCAGTTCTTC. Translating gives CASSLRGLAENEQFF.

The chain combines TRBV7-9 with TRBJ2-3; 9 positions match TRBD1. The CDR3 is made up of 15 amino acids. V shed 4 bases, J shed 6 bases, and the junction held 8 bases outside the gene matches. CDR1 and CDR2 (germline): SEHNR, FQNEAQ (reference sequence). CDR3 loop: CASSSGDRGGDTQYF. The CDR3 DNA sequence: TGTGCCAGCAGCTCGGGAGACAGGGGGGGCGATACGCAGTATTTT. Full variable domain (rest looked up from reference TRBV7-9 and TRBJ2-3): DTGVSQNPRHKITKRGQNVTFRCDPISEHNRLYWYRQTLGQGPEFLTYFQNEAQLEKSRLLSDRFSAERPKGSFSTLEIQRTEQGDSAMYLCASSSGDRGGDTQYFGPGTRLTVL.

This clonotype was observed at least ten times. This chain joins TRBV5-1 and TRBJ2-1; maybe TRBD1 (6 bases). The germline gives CDR1 SGHRS, CDR2 YFSETQ. Deletions cut 4 bases from V and 7 bases from J, with 15 bases between. CDR3 size: 14 residues. CDR3 region: CASSQGHGINEQFF. The CDR3 DNA reads as TGCGCCAGCAGCCAGGGACATGGGATTAATGAGCAGTTCTTC. The full variable domain, rest sourced from reference TRBV5-1 and TRBJ2-1, is KAGVTQTPRYLIKTRGQQVTLSCSPISGHRSVSWYQQTPGQGLQFLFEYFSETQRNKGNFPGRFSGRQFSNSRSEMNVSTLELGDSALYLCASSQGHGINEQFFGPGTRLTVL.